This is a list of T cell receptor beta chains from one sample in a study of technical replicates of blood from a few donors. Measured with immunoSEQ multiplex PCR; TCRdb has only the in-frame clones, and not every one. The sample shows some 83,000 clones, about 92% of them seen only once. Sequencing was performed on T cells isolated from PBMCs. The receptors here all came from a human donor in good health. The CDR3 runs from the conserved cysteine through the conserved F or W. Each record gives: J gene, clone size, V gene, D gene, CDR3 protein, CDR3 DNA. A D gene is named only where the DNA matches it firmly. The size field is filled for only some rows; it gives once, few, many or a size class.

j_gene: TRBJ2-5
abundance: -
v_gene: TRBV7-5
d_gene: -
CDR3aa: CVRSLRRQLSKETQYF
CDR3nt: TGTGTCAGAAGCTTAAGGCGGCAGCTTTCTAAAGAGACCCAGTACTTC

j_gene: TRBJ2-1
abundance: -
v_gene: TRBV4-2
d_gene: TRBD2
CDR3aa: CASSRPSPQIAGSYNEQFF
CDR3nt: TGTGCCAGCAGCCGCCCCAGCCCTCAGATAGCGGGGTCCTACAATGAGCAGTTCTTC

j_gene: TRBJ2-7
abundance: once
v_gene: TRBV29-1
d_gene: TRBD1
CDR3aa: CSFQDRGYEQYF
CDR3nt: TGCAGCTTTCAGGACAGGGGATACGAGCAGTACTTC

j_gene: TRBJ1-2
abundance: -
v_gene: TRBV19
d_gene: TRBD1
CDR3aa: CASRDRGNYGYTF
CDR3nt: TGTGCCAGCAGAGACAGGGGGAACTATGGCTACACCTTC

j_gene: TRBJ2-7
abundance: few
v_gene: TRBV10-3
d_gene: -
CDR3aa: CAISVGTTAYEQYF
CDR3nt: TGTGCCATCAGTGTTGGGACAACTGCCTACGAGCAGTACTTC

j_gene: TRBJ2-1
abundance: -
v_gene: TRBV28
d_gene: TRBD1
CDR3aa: CASSTGQANEQFF
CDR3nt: TGTGCCAGCAGTACCGGACAGGCCAATGAGCAGTTCTTC

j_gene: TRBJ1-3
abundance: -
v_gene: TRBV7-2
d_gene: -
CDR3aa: CASSLVGEKAIYF
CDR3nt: TGTGCCAGCAGCTTGGTAGGGGAAAAGGCCATATATTTT

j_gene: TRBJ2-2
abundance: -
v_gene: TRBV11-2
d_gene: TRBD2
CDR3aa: CASSLPRASGRNGELFF
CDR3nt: TGTGCCAGCAGCTTACCCCGGGCTAGCGGGAGGAACGGGGAGCTGTTTTTT

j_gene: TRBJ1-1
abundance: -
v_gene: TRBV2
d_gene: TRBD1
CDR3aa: CASSRQGPMNTEAFF
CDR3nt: TGTGCCAGCAGCCGACAGGGGCCGATGAACACTGAAGCTTTCTTT

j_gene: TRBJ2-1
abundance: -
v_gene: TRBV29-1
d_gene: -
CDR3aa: CSVLPSDYNEQFF
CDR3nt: TGCAGCGTTCTCCCTAGCGACTACAATGAGCAGTTCTTC

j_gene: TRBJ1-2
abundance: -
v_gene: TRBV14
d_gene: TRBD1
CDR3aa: CASSQVRGLSYGYTF
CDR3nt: TGTGCCAGCAGCCAAGTCAGGGGGCTCAGCTATGGCTACACCTTC

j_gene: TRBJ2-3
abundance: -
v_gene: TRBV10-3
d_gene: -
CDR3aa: CAISESGYKDRVTQYF
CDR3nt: TGTGCCATCAGTGAGTCGGGATATAAGGACAGAGTAACGCAGTATTTT

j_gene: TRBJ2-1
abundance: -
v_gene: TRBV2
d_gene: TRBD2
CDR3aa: CASRGRREKGEQFF
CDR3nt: TGTGCCAGCAGGGGCCGGCGGGAGAAGGGTGAGCAGTTCTTC

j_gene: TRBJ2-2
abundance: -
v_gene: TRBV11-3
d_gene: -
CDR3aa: CASSFGGLNTGELFF
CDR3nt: TGTGCCAGCAGCTTTGGGGGCCTAAACACCGGGGAGCTGTTTTTT

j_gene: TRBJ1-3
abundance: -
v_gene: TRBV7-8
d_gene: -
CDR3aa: CASSLARAVSGNTIYF
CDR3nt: TGTGCCAGCAGCTTAGCCAGGGCAGTTTCTGGAAACACCATATATTTT

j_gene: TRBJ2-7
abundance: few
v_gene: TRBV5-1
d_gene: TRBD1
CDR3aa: CASSSGTGEFNEQYF
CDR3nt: TGCGCCAGCAGCTCGGGGACAGGGGAATTCAACGAGCAGTACTTC

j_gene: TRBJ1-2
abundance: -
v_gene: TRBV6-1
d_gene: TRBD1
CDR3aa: CASSGGQGLGYGYTF
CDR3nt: TGTGCCAGCAGTGGGGGACAGGGGTTAGGCTATGGCTACACCTTC